This T cell receptor (beta chain) was identified during a study of T-cell memory formation after mild COVID-19. Study in general: Largely donor-specific sequence clusters came from a couple of donors. The study, taken as a whole, reports: What remained unconfirmed was the SARS-CoV-2 specificity of second-wave clones peaking on day 37. Prior to infection, memory already included some responding clones, suggesting cross-reactive memory joined.

Trimming at V came to 4 bases and at J to 2 bases, leaving 5 bases not matched to a gene. The CDR3 sequence is 14 residues long. Germline V gene data show CDR1 as SGHTA and CDR2 as FQGNSA. This clonotype was picked up many times. The target antigen is unknown. TCRdb passed the 5' RACE reads through MiXCR, listing each CDR3 protein once. The data show 110,000 to 150,000 distinct CDR3 sequences, with around 15% seen just once and 28% held by the top ten. The rearrangement uses TRBV7-2 and TRBJ2-7, with TRBD2 identical over 7 bases. Sequenced input: PBMCs or a T cell subset sorted from them (not recorded which). This TCR derives from an adult woman who had mild COVID-19 (a few samples of this study predate the infection). Cell type and time point are not known. The CDR3 sequence is CASSWPGGTYEQYF. The CDR3 bases are TGTGCCAGCAGCTGGCCCGGGGGGACCTACGAGCAGTACTTC.